These 27 T cell receptor beta chains were sequenced from one sample in a study of blood T cell repertoires in COVID-19. Only in-frame clones appear in the TCRdb table, and some are missing; sequencing was by immunoSEQ multiplex PCR. The table has 45,000 to 65,000 clones, approximately 89% seen once. Sequencing used peripheral blood. All receptors come from a human donor in a cohort sampled during active COVID-19.

CDR3 residues: CASSPDRTRGLAGAFYEQYF. The CDR3 DNA reads as TGTGCCAGCAGCCCTGACAGGACAAGAGGACTAGCGGGGGCCTTCTACGAGCAGTACTTC. The chain uses TRBV6-2 or TRBV6-3 and TRBJ2-7; TRBD2 aligns across 13 bases. Trimming took 6 bases from V and 3 from J; bases not matched to a gene: 20. CDR1 is MNHEY, CDR2 SVGEGT, per germline. The CDR3 has 20 amino acids.

The chain joins TRBV9 to TRBJ2-3; 7 nucleotides match TRBD2. With V trimmed by 0 bases and J by 5 bases, 3 bases remained unmatched. This CDR3 is built from 14 residues. Germline V CDR1 and CDR2: SGDLS, YYNGEE. CDR3 sequence (DNA): TGTGCCAGCAGCGTAGACGGGGGGAGAGATACGCAGTATTTT. Amino acids: CASSVDGGRDTQYF.

The V gene is TRBV6-5, the J gene TRBJ2-4, with D possibly matching TRBD2 (5 bases). CDR3 size: 14 residues. Germline CDR1 and CDR2: MNHEY and SVGAGI. Trimming took off 5 bases at V and 4 bases at J, with 12 bases between the two ends. The CDR3 DNA reads as TGTGCCAGCAGTCCGCTGAGGGAGAAAAACATTCAGTACTTC. Its translation is CASSPLREKNIQYF.

This chain connects TRBV18 to TRBJ2-5; D might be TRBD1 (5 bases). Trimming took 2 bases from V and 4 from J, leaving 11 bases between them. Germline CDR1 is KGHSH and CDR2 is LQKENI. The CDR3 runs 14 residues. The CDR3 loop is CASSPVARAETQYF. DNA of the CDR3: TGTGCCAGCTCACCAGTCGCCAGGGCAGAGACCCAGTACTTC.

The chain carries TRBV15 and TRBJ1-1; no firm D call. The V end lost 5 bases, the J end lost 5 bases, and 9 bases lay between the germline ends. Germline CDR1 and CDR2: LNHNV and YYDKDF (reference sequence). The CDR3 totals 12 residues. The CDR3 is CATSFRRTEAFF. CDR3 nucleotides: TGTGCCACCAGCTTTCGGAGGACTGAAGCTTTCTTT.

The chain recombines TRBV2 with TRBJ2-1; tentative D call: TRBD1 (7 bases). Trimming removed 4 bases from V and 8 bases from J, with 18 bases in between. The CDR3 covers 15 residues. CDR1 is SNHLY, CDR2 FYNNEI, per germline. The CDR3 protein is CASSASWTGGDEQFF. In nucleotides, the CDR3 is TGTGCCAGCAGTGCCTCATGGACAGGAGGGGATGAGCAGTTCTTC. The full variable domain, with the rest looked up from reference TRBV2 and TRBJ2-1, is EPEVTQTPSHQVTQMGQEVILRCVPISNHLYFYWYRQILGQKVEFLVSFYNNEISEKSEIFDDQFSVERPDGSNFTLKIRSTKLEDSAMYFCASSASWTGGDEQFFGPGTRLTVL.

The V and J genes are TRBV18 and TRBJ1-2, with D unclear. Germline V gene sequence: CDR1 KGHSH, CDR2 LQKENI. CDR3 length: 11 amino acids. V gave up 2 bases and J gave up 8 bases, with 6 bases separating them. CDR3 DNA: TGTGCCAGCTCACCAGATCGGGGCTACACCTTC. It encodes CASSPDRGYTF.

The chain joins TRBV5-1 to TRBJ2-3; 7 nucleotides agree with TRBD2. The germline V gene has CDR1 SGHRS and CDR2 YFSETQ. The junction had 9 bases not matched to a gene; V was cut back by 4 bases and J by 4 bases. CDR3 length: 15 residues. The DNA of the CDR3 is TGCGCCAGCAGCACAGACCCCGGGAGGCCAGATACGCAGTATTTT. This translates into CASSTDPGRPDTQYF.

This clone was recorded a few times. The chain carries TRBV9 and TRBJ2-7; possible D gene TRBD1, 6 bases. There are 16 residues in the CDR3. V was pared by 3 bases and J by 2 bases, with 18 bases between. The germline gives CDR1 SGDLS, CDR2 YYNGEE. This CDR3 reads CASSGGPGQGAYEQYF. For the CDR3, the DNA is TGTGCCAGCAGCGGAGGACCGGGACAAGGGGCCTACGAGCAGTACTTC. Complete variable domain (other parts from reference TRBV9 and TRBJ2-7): DSGVTQTPKHLITATGQRVTLRCSPRSGDLSVYWYQQSLDQGLQFLIQYYNGEERAKGNILERFSAQQFPDLHSELNLSSLELGDSALYFCASSGGPGQGAYEQYFGPGTRLTVT.

The genes are TRBV12-5 and TRBJ1-2; unclear D gene. The CDR3 runs to 14 residues. Germline CDR1 is LGHNT and CDR2 is FRNRAP. Trimming pared 3 bases from V and 4 bases from J, leaving 12 bases between. The CDR3 sequence: CASGLGEGTYGYTF. CDR3 coding DNA: TGTGCTAGTGGTTTAGGTGAGGGAACCTATGGCTACACCTTC.

The CDR3 DNA sequence: TGCGCCAGCAGCTTCCAGGGGGGAAGGAGGTATCGCAATCAGCCCCAGCATTTT. This translates into CASSFQGGRRYRNQPQHF. This chain joins TRBV5-1 and TRBJ1-5; the match to TRBD1 covers 7 bases. J was trimmed by 2 bases and V by 2 bases; bases with no gene match: 13. The CDR3 is 18 residues long. Germline V gene data show CDR1 as SGHRS and CDR2 as YFSETQ. Supplemented by reference TRBV5-1 and TRBJ1-5, the full variable domain reads KAGVTQTPRYLIKTRGQQVTLSCSPISGHRSVSWYQQTPGQGLQFLFEYFSETQRNKGNFPGRFSGRQFSNSRSEMNVSTLELGDSALYLCASSFQGGRRYRNQPQHFGDGTRLSIL.

This CDR3 reads CASSEKLMGTDTQYF. The CDR3 nucleotides read TGTGCCAGCAGTGAAAAACTCATGGGCACAGATACGCAGTATTTT. The chain links TRBV25-1 to TRBJ2-3, with D unresolved. The CDR3 is made up of 15 amino acids. The germline V gene encodes CDR1 MGHDK and CDR2 SYGVNS. V lost 2 bases and J 1 base, leaving 10 bases between the germline ends.

This sequence joins TRBV27 and TRBJ1-1; D ambiguous. V dropped 3 bases and J dropped 4 bases, with 9 bases sitting between them. The CDR3 is 13 residues long. CDR1 and CDR2 from the germline V gene are MNHEY and SMNVEV (reference sequence). The CDR3 loop reads CASSFFGGTEAFF. The CDR3 nucleotides are TGTGCCAGCAGTTTTTTTGGAGGCACTGAAGCTTTCTTT.

The chain is built from TRBV12-3 or TRBV12-4 and TRBJ1-2, with a weak D call TRBD1 (5 bases). V was shortened by 8 bases and J by 8 bases, with 15 bases between the two germline ends. There are 12 residues in the CDR3. The CDR3 is CASSRGQGGYTF. The CDR3 nucleotides read TGTGCCAGCTCCCGTGGGCAGGGCGGCTACACCTTC.

The chain recombines TRBV7-2 with TRBJ1-5; no clear D. Trimming pared 0 bases from V and 7 bases from J, leaving 10 bases between. The CDR3 extends over 14 amino acids. Germline lookup yields CDR1 SGHTA and CDR2 FQGNSA. CDR3 residues: CASSLAGPKQPQHF. Here the CDR3 DNA reads TGTGCCAGCAGCTTAGCGGGCCCCAAACAGCCCCAGCATTTT.

This clone appeared once. The chain combines TRBV6-2 or TRBV6-3 with TRBJ2-7; possibly TRBD1 for D (7 bases). The CDR3 covers 15 residues. V lost 3 bases and J lost 2, with 14 bases in between. Per the germline V gene, CDR1 is MNHEY and CDR2 is SVGEGT. The chain's CDR3 is CASSYTGAGTYEQYF. The DNA of the CDR3 is TGTGCCAGCAGTTATACAGGGGCGGGGACCTACGAGCAGTACTTC.

The chain combines TRBV19 with TRBJ1-6; TRBD1 aligns across 10 bases. The germline V gene encodes CDR1 LNHDA and CDR2 SQIVND (reference sequence). There are 17 residues in the CDR3. After removal of 7 bases from V and 7 bases from J, the junction contained 13 bases not matched to a gene. The CDR3: CASTEDRGDDWNSPLHF. The CDR3 DNA is TGTGCCAGTACCGAGGACAGGGGGGACGATTGGAATTCACCCCTCCACTTT.

The V call is TRBV12-5, the J call TRBJ2-3, with unresolved D. Trimming shortened V by 3 bases and J by 6 bases, and 10 bases separated the two germline ends. CDR3 length: 13 residues. Germline assignment: CDR1 LGHNT and CDR2 FRNRAP. The CDR3: CASGFRGADTQYF. Here the CDR3 DNA reads TGTGCTAGTGGTTTTCGAGGCGCGGATACGCAGTATTTT.

This clone was observed once. This sequence joins TRBV7-2 and TRBJ1-6; no firm D call. The CDR3 is made up of 14 amino acids. Germline V gene data show CDR1 as SGHTA and CDR2 as FQGNSA. The V gene lost 3 bases and the J gene lost 7 bases, with 10 bases spanning the gap. The CDR3, as DNA: TGTGCCAGCAGCTTTACCGCGGGGAATTCACCCCTCCACTTT. Encoded protein: CASSFTAGNSPLHF.

The V call is TRBV6-5, the J call TRBJ1-2; possible D gene TRBD1, 5 bases. CDR1 and CDR2 (germline): MNHEY, SVGAGI. The V end was cut by 0 bases, the J end by 4 bases, with 12 bases between. There are 15 residues in the CDR3. For the CDR3, the DNA is TGTGCCAGCAGTTACTCTCTTGCGGGGACCTATGGCTACACCTTC. Translation: CASSYSLAGTYGYTF.

The gene calls are TRBV28 and TRBJ2-5; TRBD1 matches at 8 bases. The length of the CDR3 is 14 residues. J gave up 3 bases and V 5 bases, and 5 bases lay outside the gene matches. The germline gives CDR1 MDHEN, CDR2 SYDVKM. The CDR3 sequence: CASSQWTGKETQYF. The CDR3 DNA is TGTGCCAGCAGTCAATGGACAGGGAAAGAGACCCAGTACTTC.

The rearrangement joins TRBV14 to TRBJ2-2, with D hard to call. The CDR3 extends over 14 amino acids. Trimming took off 3 bases at V and 6 bases at J, with 11 bases between the two ends. Germline V gene data show CDR1 as SGHDN and CDR2 as FVKESK. CDR3 protein: CASSQRRGPGELFF. The CDR3 nucleotides read TGTGCCAGCAGCCAGAGGAGAGGCCCCGGGGAGCTGTTTTTT.

The chain links TRBV6-6 to TRBJ2-3; 8 bases map to TRBD1. This CDR3 is 15 amino acids long. The junction had 8 bases not matched to a gene; V was cut back by 6 bases and J by 3 bases. Germline assignment: CDR1 MNHNY and CDR2 SVGAGI (reference sequence). CDR3 sequence reads: CASSLQGVGTDTQYF. CDR3 DNA sequence: TGTGCCAGCAGCCTACAGGGGGTAGGGACAGATACGCAGTATTTT.

This clone was observed once. The chain recombines TRBV4-3 with TRBJ2-7; no reliable D call. The CDR3 totals 14 residues. V was pared by 0 bases and J by 1 base, with 7 bases between. CDR1 and CDR2 from the germline V gene are LGHNA and YSLEER. Here the CDR3 DNA reads TGCGCCAGCAGCCAAGATCTGACTTCCTACGAGCAGTACTTC. It codes for CASSQDLTSYEQYF.

V gene TRBV11-2 combines with J gene TRBJ2-1; 12 positions agree with TRBD2. V lost 5 bases to trimming and J lost 7 bases; unmatched junction nucleotides: 9. Germline CDR1 reads SGHAT; CDR2 reads FQNNGV. CDR3 length equals 16 residues. The CDR3 coding sequence is TGTGCCAGCAGCGACACCTCTAGCGGGAGGGTGAATGAGCAGTTCTTC. It codes for CASSDTSSGRVNEQFF.

The CDR3 DNA follows: TGTGCCAGCAGTTTTAATAGCAATCAGCCCCAGCATTTT. Translation gives CASSFNSNQPQHF. The chain recombines TRBV12-3 or TRBV12-4 with TRBJ1-5, with no clear D. CDR3 length equals 13 residues. Trimming stripped 3 bases from V and 0 bases from J, with 3 bases between.

This clone was observed once. The V and J genes are TRBV5-1 and TRBJ2-3; 10 bases align to TRBD2. Losses at the gene ends were 4 bases for V and 5 bases for J; bases not matched to a gene: 7. The germline CDR1 and CDR2 sequences are SGHRS and YFSETQ. The CDR3 has 15 amino acids. The CDR3 nucleotides are TGCGCCAGCAGCGACGAGCGGGGGGGGAAAGATACGCAGTATTTT. Protein sequence: CASSDERGGKDTQYF.